These 4 T cell receptor beta chains came from one sample sequenced in a study of blood T cells in healthy people across ages. A second PCR, run for about 6 to 11 cycles, used a sample-barcoded 5' primer plus a J-beta primer mix. Each CDR3 protein is one row after TCRdb ran MiXCR on the 5' RACE reads. There are about 970,000 distinct CDR3 sequences in the sample; roughly 51% occur only once, and 20% to 25% lies in the top ten. Sequencing used blood. Receptors were obtained from a woman between 55 and 75 years old in good health.

The V call is TRBV7-2, the J call TRBJ2-7, with TRBD2 matching over 12 bases. The end of the DNA is better explained by TRBJ2-5, so the J call may be wrong. Looked up from germline, CDR1 is SGHTA and CDR2 is FQGNSA. There are 18 residues in the CDR3. The CDR3 region is CASSKKSQLAGGEETQYF. In DNA form, the CDR3 reads TGTGCCAGCAGCAAAAAATCCCAACTAGCGGGAGGTGAAGAGACCCAGTACTTC.

This clonotype has just a few counts. V gene TRBV29-1 combines with J gene TRBJ1-1; perhaps TRBD1 as D (5 bases). V was shortened by 7 bases and J by 4 bases, with 25 bases between the two germline ends. Germline V lookup: CDR1 SQVTM, CDR2 ANQGSEA. CDR3 length: 16 amino acids. The CDR3 reads CSAGRVGTGWGTEAFF. CDR3 in DNA: TGCAGCGCAGGGAGGGTAGGGACCGGCTGGGGCACTGAAGCTTTCTTT.

The V and J genes are TRBV3-1 and TRBJ1-1; D is unclear. CDR1 and CDR2 from the germline V gene are LGHDT and YNNKEL (reference sequence). This CDR3 is built from 14 residues. Trimming removed 0 bases from V and 6 bases from J, with 11 bases in between. CDR3 coding DNA: TGTGCCAGCAGCCAAGATATAACGGTCGCTGAAGCTTTCTTT. Amino acid sequence: CASSQDITVAEAFF.

The chain is built from TRBV20-1 and TRBJ1-1; D unresolved. This CDR3 comprises 13 residues. Deletions cut 4 bases from V and 3 bases from J, with 12 bases between. Germline CDR1 is DFQATT and CDR2 is SNEGSKA (reference sequence). CDR3 sequence reads: CSANPQADTEAFF. The CDR3 DNA reads as TGCAGTGCTAACCCTCAGGCGGACACTGAAGCTTTCTTT.